This paragraph reports one TCR beta chain. Its antigen is undetermined. This sample is drawn from a study of T cell responses to AZD1222 COVID-19 vaccine. For the study at large: Recipients boosted at about 4 weeks or about 12 weeks are pooled. Whole-study findings and limits: Only a handful of AZD1222 recipients, six or seven in all, had baseline seropositivity. There were vaccine-associated CD4 TCRs across spike, dominant at 160-218 and 743-854.

The CDR3 extends over 13 amino acids. Germline-derived CDR1 and CDR2 are SNHLY and FYNNEI. V dropped 8 bases and J dropped 6 bases, with 14 bases sitting between them. Clones were read by immunoSEQ multiplex PCR, and TCRdb kept only the in-frame ones, dropping some. The sample lists approximately 170,000 clones, around 91% seen once, with 6% to 8% in the top ten. The clonotype was recovered from an adult in good health. The sequencing here drew on peripheral blood, taken on day 0 of AZD1222 vaccination. J is TRBJ1-5 and V is TRBV2; tentative D call: TRBD1 (5 bases). CDR3 region: CASSGRGAQPQHF. In nucleotides, the CDR3 is TGTGCCAGCTCCGGCCGGGGCGCTCAGCCCCAGCATTTT.